One T cell receptor (beta chain) is described in this entry. Its matching antigen is unknown. This sample is part of a study of shared clonotypes between healthy human individuals. Clones were sequenced by immunoSEQ multiplex PCR, and TCRdb holds only the in-frame ones, with some missing. The repertoire includes roughly 810,000 clones, about 96% of them detected once, and about 0.21% sits in the top ten. Naivety among CD8 cells was defined by CD45RO negativity and positive CCR7 selection, thereby excluding terminally differentiated effector memory CD45RA+ cells. Every donor was a Caucasian adult from Nashville, Tennessee. Deletions cut 6 bases from V and 5 bases from J, with 19 bases between. CDR1 and CDR2 from the germline V gene are MDHEN and SYDVKM. The length of the CDR3 is 16 residues. General observations from the study: At large depth, rarefaction still showed sorted-subset sequencing to be incomplete.

The rearrangement links TRBV28 to TRBJ1-4; D is unresolved. Sequences were obtained from naive CD8+ T cells sorted from blood. The sequence came from a man between 25 and 39 years old in good health. CDR3 in DNA: TGTGCCAGCAGCTCCATTGTGTTTCGGACCAATGAAAAACTGTTTTTT. Its translation is CASSSIVFRTNEKLFF.